The 12 T cell receptor beta chains below come from one sample, sequenced in a study of molecular identifiers for immune sequencing clone quantification. A single record per CDR3 protein comes from TCRdb applying MiXCR to the PCR reads. The sample carries approximately 60,000 distinct CDR3 sequences, around 19% recorded once. The sample taken for sequencing was naive CD8+ T cells from blood, with Jurkat cell RNA spiked in. The sample's subset: FACS-sorted CD8+CD4-CCR7+CD45RA+ naive T cells. These receptors originate from a human donor in good health. Some libraries in this study had Jurkat cell RNA spiked in.

This chain uses TRBV7-2 with TRBJ1-2; D is uncertain. This CDR3 region has 16 residues. Germline loops: CDR1 SGHTA, CDR2 FQGNSA. V was trimmed by 5 bases and J by 6 bases, leaving 22 bases between them. The CDR3 loop reads CASSLAQLNWLNGYTF. Written as DNA, the CDR3 is TGTGCCAGCAGCCTGGCACAGCTTAATTGGTTGAATGGCTACACCTTC.

This clonotype was counted ten times or more. The chain recombines TRBV11-2 with TRBJ2-6; tentative D call: TRBD1 (6 bases). CDR1 and CDR2 from the germline V gene are SGHAT and FQNNGV. CDR3 length: 16 amino acids. The V gene lost 5 bases and the J gene lost 2 bases, with 13 bases spanning the gap. The chain's CDR3 is CASSGTGLTGANVLTF. The DNA of the CDR3 is TGTGCCAGCAGCGGTACAGGGCTAACTGGGGCCAACGTCCTGACTTTC.

This clonotype was seen ten or more times. This sequence joins TRBV10-2 and TRBJ1-2; 8 nucleotides agree with TRBD1. CDR1 and CDR2 from the germline V gene are WSHSY and SAAADI. This CDR3 has 16 amino acids. With 0 bases clipped from V and 4 bases from J, the junction kept 7 bases outside the gene matches. This CDR3 is CASSESLTGGSYGYTF. The CDR3 bases are TGCGCCAGCAGTGAGTCGTTAACAGGGGGAAGCTATGGCTACACCTTC.

For this clonotype: The final CDR3 position lacks the conserved phenylalanine or tryptophan, pointing to a likely read error. This chain connects TRBV29-1 to TRBJ2-1; TRBD2 agrees at 11 bases. The CDR3 sequence is 15 residues long. In germline, CDR1 is SQVTM, CDR2 ANQGSEA. V lost 6 bases and J lost 6; bases outside the gene matches: 10. DNA of the CDR3: TGCAGCGTCTTCCCGACTAGCGGGATTGGCAATGAGCAGTTCCTC. Encoded protein: CSVFPTSGIGNEQFL.

This clonotype was seen a handful of times. The chain links TRBV6-5 to TRBJ2-1; D may be TRBD2 (6 bases). CDR1 is MNHEY and CDR2 is SVGAGI in the germline V gene. The CDR3 has 13 residues. Between the trimmed V and J ends, which lost 6 bases and 10 bases, there was a span of 16 bases. As DNA, the CDR3 is TGTGCCAGCAGATTTATCGGAGGGGACGAGCAGTTCTTC. Its translation is CASRFIGGDEQFF.

Ten or more counts support this clonotype. In DNA, the CDR3 is TGCGCCAGCAGCTTGGGACTAGCGGGAGTAGGGACCGGGGAGCTGTTTTTT. Protein: CASSLGLAGVGTGELFF. The V gene is TRBV5-1, the J gene TRBJ2-2, with 12 bases identical to TRBD2. V gave up 0 bases and J gave up 5 bases; unmatched junction bases: 5. The CDR3 is 17 residues long. Germline lookup yields CDR1 SGHRS and CDR2 YFSETQ.

This clonotype was counted many times. The V call is TRBV12-3 or TRBV12-4, the J call TRBJ1-2; the D is unclear. The CDR3 loop spans 17 amino acids. Trimming took 5 bases from V and 2 from J, leaving 21 bases between them. The CDR3, as DNA: TGTGCCAGCAGTGCCGGGCCAGCGTCCGGTCTAAACTATGGCTACACCTTC. Translating it yields CASSAGPASGLNYGYTF.

In this sample, this clonotype turned up many times. The genes are TRBV6-4 and TRBJ2-3, with TRBD2 matching over 9 bases. Germline V CDR1 and CDR2: MRHNA, SNTAGT. V shed 6 bases and J 3 bases; nucleotides not matched to a gene: 7. The CDR3 runs 15 residues. The CDR3, as DNA: TGTGCCAGCAGACCTCTAGCGGGGAGGACAGATACGCAGTATTTT. Protein: CASRPLAGRTDTQYF.

This clonotype came up many times. The V gene is TRBV27, the J gene TRBJ2-7, with D possibly matching TRBD2 (5 bases). This CDR3 comprises 14 residues. Germline CDR1 reads MNHEY; CDR2 reads SMNVEV (reference sequence). Trimming cost V 3 bases and J 3 bases, with 12 bases left between them. The CDR3 is CASSFGSNGYEQYF. The CDR3 coding sequence is TGTGCCAGCAGTTTTGGGAGTAACGGCTACGAGCAGTACTTC.

This clonotype has a handful of counts. In DNA, the CDR3 is TGTGCCAGCAGCCCCCTTTCCCCACTAGCTATTGAGCAGTTCTTC. Amino acids: CASSPLSPLAIEQFF. The rearrangement links TRBV11-2 to TRBJ2-1; D is perhaps TRBD2 (6 bases). Looked up from germline, CDR1 is SGHAT and CDR2 is FQNNGV. V lost 5 bases and J lost 9, with 20 bases in between. This CDR3 spans 15 amino acids.

CDR3 region: CASSLVRGAMNTEAFF. The CDR3, as DNA: TGTGCCAGCAGCTTAGTTCGCGGAGCCATGAACACTGAAGCTTTCTTT. The chain recombines TRBV7-9 with TRBJ1-1; D is unclear. With 1 base removed from V and 0 bases from J, the gap between germline ends came to 12 bases. The CDR3 runs 16 residues. CDR1 and CDR2 (germline): SEHNR, FQNEAQ (reference sequence). The variable domain in full, with the rest retrieved from reference TRBV7-9 and TRBJ1-1, is DTGVSQNPRHKITKRGQNVTFRCDPISEHNRLYWYRQTLGQGPEFLTYFQNEAQLEKSRLLSDRFSAERPKGSFSTLEIQRTEQGDSAMYLCASSLVRGAMNTEAFFGQGTRLTVV.

At least ten counts were recorded for this clonotype. This chain connects TRBV13 to TRBJ2-2, with TRBD2 matching over 11 bases. With 4 bases clipped from V and 1 base from J, the junction kept 8 bases outside the gene matches. The CDR3 contains 18 residues. The germline gives CDR1 PRHDT, CDR2 FYEKMQ (reference sequence). The CDR3: CASSSENTSGRNTGELFF. DNA of the CDR3: TGTGCCAGCAGCTCCGAAAATACTAGCGGGAGGAACACCGGGGAGCTGTTTTTT.